This section outlines one TCR beta chain sequence together with its context. The antigen is unknown. These data come from a study of OX40 agonist ivuxolimab in advanced cancers. Study at large: Ivuxolimab was delivered to patients intravenously every 2 weeks at doses spanning 0.01 to 10 mg/kg. Whole-study findings and limits: At doses 0.1 to 3.0 mg/kg, CD4+ and CD8+ clones expanded. CD8+ T cells (on average) carried more expanded clones than CD4+ T cells.

Sequencing was performed with immunoSEQ multiplex PCR; in TCRdb, only in-frame clones are kept and a portion is missing. The sample records tens of thousands of clones, 90% to 95% being singletons. V lost 2 bases, J lost 4 bases, and 15 bases stayed unmatched. This CDR3 has 21 amino acids. Germline V lookup: CDR1 SGHRS, CDR2 YFSETQ. The study sampled blood at baseline, cycle 4 day 1, and cycle 7 day 1. The sequence was collected from an adult with an advanced solid tumor such as melanoma, head and neck, liver or kidney cancer. This chain joins TRBV5-1 and TRBJ2-1, with 16 bases identical to TRBD2. Material: CD4+ or CD8+ T cells sorted from blood, obtained in a trial of the OX40 agonist ivuxolimab. This CDR3 reads CASSFSPGTSGRAESYNEQFF. The CDR3 coding sequence is TGCGCCAGCAGCTTCAGCCCCGGGACTAGCGGGAGGGCCGAGTCTTACAATGAGCAGTTCTTC.